What follows are 15 T cell receptor beta chains derived from one specimen sequenced in a study of naive and memory T cell subsets. The SP2 primer and nested alpha and beta constant region primers amplified ligated cDNA in four rounds. TCRdb called the UMI-ligation and nested PCR reads again in MiXCR, with one record for every CDR3 protein. Of approximately 30,000 distinct CDR3 sequences in the sample, around 5.3% were seen once. A UMI-containing oligonucleotide was joined by 3' ligation to the TCR cDNA template. The specimen was blood. Receptors were obtained from an adult in good health.

Ten or more counts support this clonotype. The chain uses TRBV4-3 and TRBJ2-2, with D possibly being TRBD2 (6 bases). Germline lookup yields CDR1 LGHNA and CDR2 YSLEER. Trimming took 4 bases from V and 9 from J, leaving 18 bases between them. This CDR3 contains 15 residues. The CDR3: CASSRGTSTVRELFF. The CDR3 DNA reads as TGCGCCAGCAGCCGCGGGACTTCCACCGTGAGGGAGCTGTTTTTT.

This clonotype occurred many times. The gene calls are TRBV20-1 and TRBJ2-3, with D unresolved. Germline V CDR1 and CDR2: DFQATT, SNEGSKA (reference sequence). With 5 bases removed from V and 4 bases from J, the gap between germline ends came to 10 bases. The length of the CDR3 is 12 residues. The CDR3 bases are TGCAGTGCTCCTATCGGGTCAGATACGCAGTATTTT. Residues: CSAPIGSDTQYF.

This clonotype was counted between two and nine times. This rearrangement joins TRBV27 to TRBJ1-5; D is unclear. Trimming took off 2 bases at V and 3 bases at J, with 8 bases between the two ends. The CDR3 is 14 amino acids. Germline CDR1 reads MNHEY; CDR2 reads SMNVEV (reference sequence). The CDR3 protein is CASSLRGINQPQHF. The CDR3 DNA reads as TGTGCCAGCAGTTTACGAGGGATCAATCAGCCCCAGCATTTT.

This clonotype was counted ten times or more. The V and J genes are TRBV5-1 and TRBJ2-2; maybe TRBD1 (5 bases). The V end lost 2 bases, the J end lost 6 bases, and 14 bases lay between the germline ends. The CDR3 totals 15 residues. Germline values: CDR1 SGHRS, CDR2 YFSETQ. The CDR3 region has the DNA TGCGCCAGCAGCTTCGGAAGGGGTCGATCCGGGGAGCTGTTTTTT. Translated: CASSFGRGRSGELFF.

This clonotype was picked up many times. The rearrangement joins TRBV28 to TRBJ2-7; TRBD1 matches at 8 bases. The CDR3 has 14 amino acids. Germline CDR1 reads MDHEN; CDR2 reads SYDVKM. Trimming removed 5 bases from V and 2 bases from J; junction bases left unmatched: 5. The CDR3 sequence is CASSPGQGPYEQYF. CDR3 nucleotide sequence: TGTGCCAGCAGTCCTGGACAGGGTCCCTACGAGCAGTACTTC.

In this sample, this clonotype turned up a few times. V is TRBV10-3 and J is TRBJ1-1; D is ambiguous. Trimming took 4 bases from V and 1 from J, leaving 7 bases between them. This CDR3 comprises 13 residues. Germline CDR1 ENHRY, CDR2 SYGVKD. The CDR3 loop reads CAISVQANTEAFF. The CDR3 DNA sequence: TGTGCCATCAGTGTGCAGGCGAACACTGAAGCTTTCTTT.

In its sample, this clonotype was seen many times. This sequence joins TRBV28 and TRBJ1-6; D is undetermined. This CDR3 has 15 amino acids. Trimming removed 11 bases at V and 2 bases at J, with 16 bases between. CDR1 and CDR2 (germline): MDHEN, SYDVKM. CDR3 in amino acids: CAYQKGDPYNSPLHF. The CDR3 nucleotides read TGTGCCTACCAGAAAGGAGATCCCTATAATTCACCCCTCCACTTT. The full variable domain, rest sourced from reference TRBV28 and TRBJ1-6, is DVKVTQSSRYLVKRTGEKVFLECVQDMDHENMFWYRQDPGLGLRLIYFSYDVKMKEKGDIPEGYSVSREKKERFSLILESASTNQTSMYLCAYQKGDPYNSPLHFGNGTRLTVT.

This clonotype has at least ten counts. The chain uses TRBV6-5 and TRBJ2-7; D is unresolved. Germline V lookup: CDR1 MNHEY, CDR2 SVGAGI. The ends were cut back, 5 bases at V and 0 bases at J, with 11 bases in the middle. This CDR3 contains 14 residues. The CDR3 is CASSAFTVSYEQYF. CDR3 sequence (DNA): TGTGCCAGCAGTGCCTTCACGGTCTCCTACGAGCAGTACTTC.

This clonotype occurred many times. This chain uses TRBV5-1 with TRBJ2-7, with D perhaps matching TRBD1 or TRBD2 (6 bases each). In germline, CDR1 is SGHRS, CDR2 YFSETQ. The V end lost 0 bases, the J end lost 0 bases, and 10 bases lay between the germline ends. The CDR3 spans 15 residues. The chain's CDR3 is CASSLVPGASYEQYF. The CDR3, as DNA: TGCGCCAGCAGCTTGGTTCCGGGGGCCTCCTACGAGCAGTACTTC.

This clonotype was observed at least ten times. This rearrangement joins TRBV12-3 or TRBV12-4 to TRBJ2-5; TRBD1 aligns across 7 bases. The CDR3 has 14 residues. Unmatched junction bases numbered 5, after V lost 3 bases and J lost 4 bases. Written as DNA, the CDR3 is TGTGCCAGCAGTTTTGAGACAGGGAGAGAGACCCAGTACTTC. It translates to CASSFETGRETQYF.

This clonotype was seen at least ten times. The rearrangement links TRBV3-1 to TRBJ2-7; 11 nucleotides align to TRBD2. Germline loops: CDR1 LGHDT, CDR2 YNNKEL (reference sequence). V dropped 1 base and J dropped 2; count of bases not matched to a gene: 1. This CDR3 region has 15 residues. CDR3 bases: TGTGCCAGCAGCCAAGCGACTAGCGGGGCCTACGAGCAGTACTTC. This codes for CASSQATSGAYEQYF.

In its sample, this clonotype was seen many times. The rearrangement joins TRBV7-3 to TRBJ2-3, with D perhaps TRBD1 or TRBD2 (5 bases each). The germline CDR1 and CDR2 sequences are SGHTA and FQGTGA. This CDR3 is built from 16 residues. The V end lost 0 bases, the J end lost 4 bases, and 14 bases lay between the germline ends. CDR3 nucleotides: TGTGCCAGCAGCTTAACGGGGGAACTCCCCCCAGATACGCAGTATTTT. Amino acid sequence: CASSLTGELPPDTQYF.

This clonotype was recorded many times. This chain uses TRBV6-5 with TRBJ2-3; 10 nucleotides align to TRBD2. V lost 5 bases and J lost 5; bases outside the gene matches: 7. CDR1 and CDR2 (germline): MNHEY, SVGAGI. The CDR3 length is 15 residues. CDR3 sequence reads: CASSLLAGQVDTQYF. DNA for the CDR3: TGTGCCAGCAGTCTACTAGCGGGACAGGTAGATACGCAGTATTTT.

In its sample, this clonotype was seen many times. This chain uses TRBV3-1 with TRBJ1-1; D uncertain. Germline CDR1 is LGHDT and CDR2 is YNNKEL (reference sequence). The CDR3 length is 13 residues. V was cut by 5 bases and J by 3 bases, with 10 bases left in between. CDR3: CASSAGRHTEAFF. In DNA, the CDR3 is TGTGCCAGCAGCGCCGGACGGCACACTGAAGCTTTCTTT.

The sample holds many counts of this clonotype. This rearrangement joins TRBV18 to TRBJ1-3; 7 bases align to TRBD1. This CDR3 region has 16 residues. From germline, CDR1 is KGHSH and CDR2 LQKENI. J was trimmed by 0 bases and V by 5 bases; bases with no gene match: 7. CDR3 amino acids: CASSRDSRNSGNTIYF. Here the CDR3 DNA reads TGTGCCAGCTCAAGGGACAGCCGAAACTCTGGAAACACCATATATTTT.